The 12 T cell receptor beta chains listed next were all sequenced from one sample in a study of T-cell memory formation after mild COVID-19. TCRdb re-analysed the 5' RACE reads in MiXCR, keeping a single row per CDR3 protein. The sample consists of fewer than 600,000 distinct CDR3 sequences, about a fifth of them appearing once. Sequenced: PBMCs or a T cell subset sorted from them (not recorded which). Receptors were obtained from an adult woman who had mild COVID-19 (a few samples of this study predate the infection). Cell type and time point are not known.

The chain has TRBV2 and TRBJ2-3; unclear D gene. Germline V gene sequence: CDR1 SNHLY, CDR2 FYNNEI. The CDR3 sequence is 12 residues long. V lost 5 bases to trimming and J lost 4 bases, with 7 bases between them. CDR3 sequence: CASSPLPDTQYF. For the CDR3, the DNA is TGTGCCAGCAGTCCTCTCCCAGATACGCAGTATTTT.

The rearrangement joins TRBV19 to TRBJ2-1; D perhaps matches TRBD1 (6 bases). Germline lookup yields CDR1 LNHDA and CDR2 SQIVND (reference sequence). The CDR3 loop spans 14 amino acids. Trimming left V 3 bases short and J 5 bases short, with 11 bases between. In DNA, the CDR3 is TGTGCCAGTAGTATCGGACAGCAAGACAATGAGCAGTTCTTC. Its protein is CASSIGQQDNEQFF. Full variable domain (rest looked up from reference TRBV19 and TRBJ2-1): DGGITQSPKYLFRKEGQNVTLSCEQNLNHDAMYWYRQDPGQGLRLIYYSQIVNDFQKGDIAEGYSVSREKKESFPLTVTSAQKNPTAFYLCASSIGQQDNEQFFGPGTRLTVL.

This clonotype was found a few times. The chain links TRBV5-1 to TRBJ2-5; D not certain. The CDR3 has 14 amino acids. V gave up 2 bases and J gave up 5 bases, with 13 bases separating them. Looked up from germline, CDR1 is SGHRS and CDR2 is YFSETQ. Here the CDR3 reads CASSFWGTGETQYF. CDR3 sequence (DNA): TGCGCCAGCAGCTTCTGGGGTACCGGGGAGACCCAGTACTTC.

This clonotype was seen only a few times. This sequence joins TRBV20-1 and TRBJ2-3; no firm D call. The CDR3 is 14 residues long. From germline, CDR1 is DFQATT and CDR2 SNEGSKA (reference sequence). Trimming stripped 0 bases from V and 6 bases from J, with 13 bases between. DNA of the CDR3: TGCAGTGCTAGAGATCCACAGTTTTCCGATACGCAGTATTTT. Protein product: CSARDPQFSDTQYF.

This sequence joins TRBV27 and TRBJ1-5, with 9 bases identical to TRBD1. The germline CDR1 and CDR2 sequences are MNHEY and SMNVEV (reference sequence). The CDR3 runs 13 residues. With V trimmed by 5 bases and J by 15 bases, 11 bases remained unmatched. In DNA form, the CDR3 reads TGTGCCAGCAGTCTGGACAGGGGTGGGCGGTTGCATTTT. Translating it yields CASSLDRGGRLHF.

This clonotype has only a few counts. The chain recombines TRBV6-1 with TRBJ2-3; D not certain. This CDR3 is 12 amino acids long. Trimming pared 2 bases from V and 11 bases from J, leaving 11 bases between. Germline-derived CDR1 and CDR2 are MNHNS and SASEGT. CDR3 sequence: CASSEQAPMQYF. The DNA of the CDR3 is TGTGCCAGCAGTGAACAGGCCCCTATGCAGTATTTT.

This clonotype was observed a handful of times. This chain links TRBV6-2 or TRBV6-3 with TRBJ2-7; no clear D gene. Deletions cut 6 bases from V and 4 bases from J, with 10 bases between. Germline V gene data show CDR1 as MNHEY and CDR2 as SVGEGT. The CDR3 extends over 12 amino acids. The CDR3 DNA is TGTGCCAGCAGACCGGACGGGTACGAGCAGTACTTC. This codes for CASRPDGYEQYF.

The chain recombines TRBV2 with TRBJ2-6; D unresolved. CDR1 SNHLY and CDR2 FYNNEI come from the germline V gene. The CDR3 totals 17 residues. V gave up 7 bases and J gave up 2 bases, with 18 bases separating them. CDR3 bases: TGTGCCAGCACTGGCTCCGAACTACGCGCTGGGGCCAACGTCCTGACTTTC. This codes for CASTGSELRAGANVLTF.

V and J are TRBV18 and TRBJ1-2, with 9 bases fitting TRBD1. Per the germline V gene, CDR1 is KGHSH and CDR2 is LQKENI. Losses at the gene ends were 4 bases for V and 4 bases for J; bases not matched to a gene: 4. There are 14 residues in the CDR3. CDR3 loop: CASSQQGAGYGYTF. The CDR3 DNA is TGTGCCAGCTCACAACAGGGGGCTGGCTATGGCTACACCTTC.

This clonotype was counted between two and nine times. This chain links TRBV15 with TRBJ1-5; D gene ambiguous. Per the germline V gene, CDR1 is LNHNV and CDR2 is YYDKDF (reference sequence). Trimming left V 0 bases short and J 8 bases short, with 5 bases between. CDR3 size: 12 residues. CDR3 DNA sequence: TGTGCCACCAGCAGAGATGTGGAGCCCCAGCATTTT. This codes for CATSRDVEPQHF.

This sequence joins TRBV5-5 and TRBJ1-2, with D possibly matching TRBD1 (5 bases). The V and J ends lost 0 bases and 4 bases respectively, with 10 bases between them. The CDR3 extends over 14 amino acids. Germline CDR1 reads SGHKS; CDR2 reads YYEKEE (reference sequence). DNA for the CDR3: TGTGCCAGCAGCTTGGAATCAGGGCGCTATGGCTACACCTTC. Protein: CASSLESGRYGYTF.

This clonotype was recorded at least ten times. The genes are TRBV27 and TRBJ2-7; 11 positions match TRBD1. CDR3 length equals 16 residues. From germline, CDR1 is MNHEY and CDR2 SMNVEV (reference sequence). The junction had 11 bases not matched to a gene; V was cut back by 6 bases and J by 4 bases. The CDR3: CASSPGQGAPTYEQYF. CDR3 coding DNA: TGTGCCAGCAGCCCAGGACAGGGGGCGCCTACTTACGAGCAGTACTTC.